This T cell receptor beta chain came from a study of blood T cell repertoires in COVID-19. Across the whole study: Samples taken during acute and convalescent COVID-19 were collected in the United States, Italy and Spain. Sources were T cells, B-cell-depleted T cells, or PBMCs; the material itself was cDNA or gDNA.

This clone was counted between two and nine times. Original analysis: It was from reference gene primer amplification that nucleated cell counts were estimated. Some clones are missing from TCRdb's copy, which holds only in-frame ones; the method was immunoSEQ multiplex PCR. The V and J calls and clone size were taken over from that table, and D and trimming were inferred from the DNA. The data show 310,000 or so clones, roughly 83% seen once. CDR1 LGHDT and CDR2 YNNKEL come from the germline V gene (reference sequence). This CDR3 comprises 14 residues. Trimming left V 1 base short and J 7 bases short, with 11 bases between.

Sequencing was performed on peripheral blood. The receptor comes from a woman in her 50s with acute or convalescent COVID-19. The V call is TRBV3-1 (or the pseudogene TRBV3-2), the J call TRBJ2-1; weak D call: TRBD1 (5 bases). CDR3 bases: TGTGCCAGCAGCCAAGCGAACAGGTATAATGAGCAGTTCTTC. Translation: CASSQANRYNEQFF.